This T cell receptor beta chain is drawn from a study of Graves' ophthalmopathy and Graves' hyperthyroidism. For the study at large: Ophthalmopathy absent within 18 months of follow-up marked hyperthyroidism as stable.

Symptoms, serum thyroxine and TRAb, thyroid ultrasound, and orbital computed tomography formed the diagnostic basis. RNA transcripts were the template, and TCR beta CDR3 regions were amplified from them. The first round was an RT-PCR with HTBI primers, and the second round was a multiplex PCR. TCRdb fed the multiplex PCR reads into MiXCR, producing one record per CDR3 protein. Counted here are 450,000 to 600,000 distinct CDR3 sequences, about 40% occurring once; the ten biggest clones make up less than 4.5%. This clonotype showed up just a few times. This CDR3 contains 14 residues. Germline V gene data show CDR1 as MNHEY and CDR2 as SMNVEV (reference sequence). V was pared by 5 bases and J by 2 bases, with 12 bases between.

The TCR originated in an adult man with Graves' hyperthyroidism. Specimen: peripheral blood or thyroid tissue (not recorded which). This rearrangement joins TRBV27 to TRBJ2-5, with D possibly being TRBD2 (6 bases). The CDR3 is CASSLASAQETQYF. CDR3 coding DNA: TGTGCCAGCAGTCTAGCTAGCGCACAAGAGACCCAGTACTTC.